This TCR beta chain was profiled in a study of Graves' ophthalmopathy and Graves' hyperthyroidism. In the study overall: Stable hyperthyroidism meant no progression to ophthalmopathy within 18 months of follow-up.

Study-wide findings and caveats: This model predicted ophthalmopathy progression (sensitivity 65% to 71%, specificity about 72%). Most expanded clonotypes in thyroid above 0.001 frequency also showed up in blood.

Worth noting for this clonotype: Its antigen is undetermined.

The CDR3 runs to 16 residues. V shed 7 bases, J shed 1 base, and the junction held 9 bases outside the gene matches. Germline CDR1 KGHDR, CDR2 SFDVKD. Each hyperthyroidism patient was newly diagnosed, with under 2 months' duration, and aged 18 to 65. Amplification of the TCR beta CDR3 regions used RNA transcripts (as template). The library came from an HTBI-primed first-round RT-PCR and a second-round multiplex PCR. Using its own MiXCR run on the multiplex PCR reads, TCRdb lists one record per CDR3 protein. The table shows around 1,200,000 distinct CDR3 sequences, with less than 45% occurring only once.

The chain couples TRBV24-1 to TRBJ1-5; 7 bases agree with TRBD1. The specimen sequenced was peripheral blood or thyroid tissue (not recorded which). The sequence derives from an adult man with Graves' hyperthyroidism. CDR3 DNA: TGTGCCACCAGCAGCTCGACAGGGTTCAGCAATCAGCCCCAGCATTTT. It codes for CATSSSTGFSNQPQHF.